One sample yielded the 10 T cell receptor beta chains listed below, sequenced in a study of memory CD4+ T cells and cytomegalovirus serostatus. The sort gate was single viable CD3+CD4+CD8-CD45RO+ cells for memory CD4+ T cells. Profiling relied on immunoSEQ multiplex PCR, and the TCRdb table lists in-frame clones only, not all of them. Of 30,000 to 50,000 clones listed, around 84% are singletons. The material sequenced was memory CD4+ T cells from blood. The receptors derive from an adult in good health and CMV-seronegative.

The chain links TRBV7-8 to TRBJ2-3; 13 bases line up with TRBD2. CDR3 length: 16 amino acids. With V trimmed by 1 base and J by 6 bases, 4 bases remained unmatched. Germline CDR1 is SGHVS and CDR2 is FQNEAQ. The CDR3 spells CASSLEGLAGFDTQYF. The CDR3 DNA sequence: TGTGCCAGCAGCTTAGAGGGACTAGCGGGGTTTGATACGCAGTATTTT.

CDR3 protein: CASSLSGSGQPQHF. The CDR3 coding sequence is TGTGCCAGCAGCTTATCAGGGTCTGGCCAGCCCCAGCATTTT. This chain uses TRBV7-6 with TRBJ1-5; tentatively, D is TRBD1 (5 bases). The V gene's germline CDR1 is SGHVS and CDR2 FNYEAQ. The V end lost 2 bases, the J end lost 7 bases, and 12 bases lay between the germline ends. This CDR3 is 14 amino acids long.

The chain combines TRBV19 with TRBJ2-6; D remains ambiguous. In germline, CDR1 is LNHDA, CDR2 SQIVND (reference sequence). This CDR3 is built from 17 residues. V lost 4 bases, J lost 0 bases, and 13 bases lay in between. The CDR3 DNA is TGTGCCAGTAGTACATTGCGTGGGCTCTCTGGGGCCAACGTCCTGACTTTC. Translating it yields CASSTLRGLSGANVLTF.

This CDR3 reads CASSVFLGLNTGELFF. The CDR3 coding sequence is TGTGCCAGCAGCGTCTTCCTTGGGCTGAACACCGGGGAGCTGTTTTTT. The rearrangement joins TRBV7-9 to TRBJ2-2; D is undetermined. Trimming left V 5 bases short and J 1 base short, with 14 bases between. Looked up from germline, CDR1 is SEHNR and CDR2 is FQNEAQ (reference sequence). The CDR3 has 16 residues.

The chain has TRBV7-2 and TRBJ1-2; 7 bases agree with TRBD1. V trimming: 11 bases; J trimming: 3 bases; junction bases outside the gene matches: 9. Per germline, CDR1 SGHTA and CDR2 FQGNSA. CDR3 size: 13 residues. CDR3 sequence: CAVEGGADYGYTF. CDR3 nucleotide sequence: TGTGCCGTGGAAGGGGGCGCAGACTATGGCTACACCTTC.

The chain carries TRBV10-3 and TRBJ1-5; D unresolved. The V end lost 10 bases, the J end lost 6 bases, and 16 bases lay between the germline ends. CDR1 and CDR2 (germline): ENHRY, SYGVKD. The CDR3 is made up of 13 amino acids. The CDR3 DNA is TGTGCCAGCACCCTAGAACCGATTCAGCCCCAGCATTTT. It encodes CASTLEPIQPQHF.

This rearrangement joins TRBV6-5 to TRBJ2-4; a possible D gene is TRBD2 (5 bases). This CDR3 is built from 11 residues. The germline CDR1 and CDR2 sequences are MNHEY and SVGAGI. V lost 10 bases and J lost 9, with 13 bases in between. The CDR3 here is CATVEGGIQYF. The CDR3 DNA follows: TGTGCCACCGTTGAGGGTGGCATTCAGTACTTC.

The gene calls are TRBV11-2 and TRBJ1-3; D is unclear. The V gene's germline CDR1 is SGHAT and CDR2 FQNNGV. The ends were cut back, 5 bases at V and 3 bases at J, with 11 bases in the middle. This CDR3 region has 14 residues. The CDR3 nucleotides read TGTGCCAGCAGCCCAGAATGGGGTGGAAACACCATATATTTT. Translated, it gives CASSPEWGGNTIYF.

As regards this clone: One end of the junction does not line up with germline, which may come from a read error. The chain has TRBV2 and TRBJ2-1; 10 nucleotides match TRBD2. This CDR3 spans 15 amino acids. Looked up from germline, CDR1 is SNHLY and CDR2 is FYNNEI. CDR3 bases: TGTGCCAGCAGAGAAGCGGGGGGGCCGGGCAATGAGCAGTTCTTC. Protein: CASREAGGPGNEQFF.

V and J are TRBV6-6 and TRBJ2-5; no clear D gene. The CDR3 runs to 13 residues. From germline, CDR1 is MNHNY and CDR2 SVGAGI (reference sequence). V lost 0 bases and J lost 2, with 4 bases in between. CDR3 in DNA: TGTGCCAGCAGTTACTCGGAACAAGAGACCCAGTACTTC. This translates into CASSYSEQETQYF.